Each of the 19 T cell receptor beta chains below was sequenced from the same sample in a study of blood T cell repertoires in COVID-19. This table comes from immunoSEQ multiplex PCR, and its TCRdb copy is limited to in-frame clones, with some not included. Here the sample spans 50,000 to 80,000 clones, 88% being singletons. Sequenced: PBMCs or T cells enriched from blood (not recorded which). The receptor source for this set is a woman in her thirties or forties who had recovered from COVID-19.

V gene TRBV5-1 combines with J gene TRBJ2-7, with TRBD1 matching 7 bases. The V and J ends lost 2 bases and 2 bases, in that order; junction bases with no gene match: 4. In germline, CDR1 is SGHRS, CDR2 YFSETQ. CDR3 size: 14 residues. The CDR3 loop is CASSLGTATYEQYF. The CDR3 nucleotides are TGCGCCAGCAGCTTAGGGACAGCGACCTACGAGCAGTACTTC. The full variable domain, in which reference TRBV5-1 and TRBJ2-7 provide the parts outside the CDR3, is KAGVTQTPRYLIKTRGQQVTLSCSPISGHRSVSWYQQTPGQGLQFLFEYFSETQRNKGNFPGRFSGRQFSNSRSEMNVSTLELGDSALYLCASSLGTATYEQYFGPGTRLTVT.

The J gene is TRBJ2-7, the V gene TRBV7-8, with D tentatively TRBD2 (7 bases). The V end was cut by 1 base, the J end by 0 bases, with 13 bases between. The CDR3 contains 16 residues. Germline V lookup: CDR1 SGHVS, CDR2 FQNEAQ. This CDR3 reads CASSLEAGAHSYEQYF. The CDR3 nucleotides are TGTGCCAGCAGCTTAGAGGCGGGGGCCCACTCCTACGAGCAGTACTTC.

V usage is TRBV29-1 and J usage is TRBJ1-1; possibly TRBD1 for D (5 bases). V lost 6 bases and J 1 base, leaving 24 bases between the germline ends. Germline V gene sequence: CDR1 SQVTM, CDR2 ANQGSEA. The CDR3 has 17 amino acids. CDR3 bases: TGCAGCGTCCGAGCGGCTCCAGGGAGGGTAGGGAACACTGAAGCTTTCTTT. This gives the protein CSVRAAPGRVGNTEAFF.

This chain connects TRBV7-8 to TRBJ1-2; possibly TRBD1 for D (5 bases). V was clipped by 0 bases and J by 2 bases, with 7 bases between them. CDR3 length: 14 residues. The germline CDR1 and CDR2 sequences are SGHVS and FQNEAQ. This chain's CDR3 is CASSLAGRNYGYTF. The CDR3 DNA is TGTGCCAGCAGCTTAGCGGGGCGAAACTATGGCTACACCTTC.

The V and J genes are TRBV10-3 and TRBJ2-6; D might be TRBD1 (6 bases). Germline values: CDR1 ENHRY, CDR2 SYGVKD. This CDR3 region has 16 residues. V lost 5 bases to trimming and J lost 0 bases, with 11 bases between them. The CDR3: CAISSTGNSGANVLTF. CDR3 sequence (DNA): TGTGCCATCAGTTCGACAGGAAACTCTGGGGCCAACGTCCTGACTTTC.

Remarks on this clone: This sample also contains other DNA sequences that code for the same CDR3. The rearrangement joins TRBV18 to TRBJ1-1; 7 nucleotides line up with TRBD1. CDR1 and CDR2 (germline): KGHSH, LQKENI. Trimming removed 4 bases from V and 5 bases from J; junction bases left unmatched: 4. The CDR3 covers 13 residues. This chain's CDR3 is CASSLGQETEAFF. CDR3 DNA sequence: TGTGCCAGCTCACTAGGACAGGAGACTGAAGCTTTCTTT.

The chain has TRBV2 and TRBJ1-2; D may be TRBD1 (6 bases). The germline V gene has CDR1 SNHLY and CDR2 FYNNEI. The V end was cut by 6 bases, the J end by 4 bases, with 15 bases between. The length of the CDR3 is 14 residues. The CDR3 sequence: CASSPTTGLYGYTF. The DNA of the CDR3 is TGTGCCAGCAGCCCTACCACAGGGCTCTATGGCTACACCTTC.

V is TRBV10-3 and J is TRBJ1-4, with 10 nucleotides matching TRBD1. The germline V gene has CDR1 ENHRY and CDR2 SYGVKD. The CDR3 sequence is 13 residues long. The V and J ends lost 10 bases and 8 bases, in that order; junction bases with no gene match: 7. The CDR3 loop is CASRQGAEEKLFF. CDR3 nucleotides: TGTGCCAGCAGACAGGGGGCTGAAGAAAAACTGTTTTTT.

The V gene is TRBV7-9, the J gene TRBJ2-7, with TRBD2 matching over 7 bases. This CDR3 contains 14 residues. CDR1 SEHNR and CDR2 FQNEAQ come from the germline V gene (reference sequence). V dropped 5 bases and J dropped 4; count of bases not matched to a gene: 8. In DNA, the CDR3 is TGTGCCAGCAGCCCCCTGCTCGGGAGGTACGAGCAGTACTTC. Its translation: CASSPLLGRYEQYF.

In DNA, the CDR3 is TGTGCCATCAGTGGTGGACTAGCGGTTCTCACAGATACGCAGTATTTT. This codes for CAISGGLAVLTDTQYF. The chain joins TRBV10-3 to TRBJ2-3; 10 nucleotides line up with TRBD2. CDR1 is ENHRY, CDR2 SYGVKD, per germline. V shed 4 bases, J shed 2 bases, and the junction held 6 bases outside the gene matches. The CDR3 is 16 residues long.

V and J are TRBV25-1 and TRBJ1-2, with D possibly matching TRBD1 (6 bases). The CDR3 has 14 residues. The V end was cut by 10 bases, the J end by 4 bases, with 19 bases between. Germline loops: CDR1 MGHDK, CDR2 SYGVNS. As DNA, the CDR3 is TGTGCCACCTCGGCGGATGGACAGTCCTATGGCTACACCTTC. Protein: CATSADGQSYGYTF.

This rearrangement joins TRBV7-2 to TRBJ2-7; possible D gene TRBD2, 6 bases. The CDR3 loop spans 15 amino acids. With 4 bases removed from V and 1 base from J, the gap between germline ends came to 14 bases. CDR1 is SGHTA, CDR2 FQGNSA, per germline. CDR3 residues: CASSYEGGRSYEQYF. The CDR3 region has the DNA TGTGCCAGCAGCTATGAGGGAGGTAGGTCCTACGAGCAGTACTTC.

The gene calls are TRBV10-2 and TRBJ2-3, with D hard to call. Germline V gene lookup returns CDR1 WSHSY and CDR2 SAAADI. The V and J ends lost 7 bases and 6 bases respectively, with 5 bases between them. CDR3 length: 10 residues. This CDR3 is CASMRDTQYF. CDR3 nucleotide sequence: TGCGCCAGCATGAGGGATACGCAGTATTTT.

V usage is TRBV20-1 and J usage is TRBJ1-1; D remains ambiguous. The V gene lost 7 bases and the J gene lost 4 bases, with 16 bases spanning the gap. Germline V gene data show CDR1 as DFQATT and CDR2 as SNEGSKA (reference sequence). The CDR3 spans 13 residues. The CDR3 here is CSVSPTRGTEAFF. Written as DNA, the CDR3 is TGCAGTGTTAGTCCCACCCGGGGCACTGAAGCTTTCTTT.

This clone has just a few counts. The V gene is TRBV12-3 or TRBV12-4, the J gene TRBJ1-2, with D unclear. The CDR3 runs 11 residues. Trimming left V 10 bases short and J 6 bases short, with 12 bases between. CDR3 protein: CAINSEDGYTF. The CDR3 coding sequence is TGTGCCATCAATTCCGAGGATGGCTACACCTTC.

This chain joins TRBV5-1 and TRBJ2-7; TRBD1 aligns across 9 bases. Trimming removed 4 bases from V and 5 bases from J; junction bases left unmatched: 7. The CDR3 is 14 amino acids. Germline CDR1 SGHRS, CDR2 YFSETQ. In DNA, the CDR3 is TGCGCCAGCAGCGCCGGACAGGGGATCAACGAGCAGTACTTC. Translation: CASSAGQGINEQYF.

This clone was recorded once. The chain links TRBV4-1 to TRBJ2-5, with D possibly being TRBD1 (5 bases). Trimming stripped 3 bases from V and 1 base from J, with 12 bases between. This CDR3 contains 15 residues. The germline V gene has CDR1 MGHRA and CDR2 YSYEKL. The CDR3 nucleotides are TGCGCCAGCAGCCATGCCAATCAGGGCCAAGAGACCCAGTACTTC. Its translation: CASSHANQGQETQYF.

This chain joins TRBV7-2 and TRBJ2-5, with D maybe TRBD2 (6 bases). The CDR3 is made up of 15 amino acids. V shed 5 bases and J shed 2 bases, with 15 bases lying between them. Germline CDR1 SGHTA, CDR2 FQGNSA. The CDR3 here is CASSTPGDPQETQYF. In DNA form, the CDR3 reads TGTGCCAGCAGCACCCCGGGGGATCCTCAAGAGACCCAGTACTTC.

The chain's CDR3 is CASSLGDSEAFF. DNA for the CDR3: TGTGCCAGCAGCTTAGGCGACAGTGAAGCTTTCTTT. V usage is TRBV11-2 and J usage is TRBJ1-1; D might be TRBD1 (5 bases). Germline CDR1 SGHAT, CDR2 FQNNGV. The CDR3 covers 12 residues. V gave up 1 base and J gave up 7 bases, with 7 bases separating them. The full variable domain, with the rest looked up from reference TRBV11-2 and TRBJ1-1, is EAGVAQSPRYKIIEKRQSVAFWCNPISGHATLYWYQQILGQGPKLLIQFQNNGVVDDSQLPKDRFSAERLKGVDSTLKIQPAKLEDSAVYLCASSLGDSEAFFGQGTRLTVV.